A single sample is the source of the 22 T cell receptor beta chains below, sequenced in a study of patients and donors after allogeneic stem cell transplantation. TCRdb fed the RT-PCR reads into MiXCR, producing one record per CDR3 protein. Counted here are about 110,000 distinct CDR3 sequences, over 30% occurring once; the ten biggest clones make up 27%. The sequencing input was blood, either unsorted or a sorted T cell fraction (not recorded which). The receptor source for this set is a human donor who was either an allogeneic HSCT recipient or a stem cell or donor lymphocyte infusion donor (not recorded which). It is not recorded whose cells these are; they may come from a transplant donor.

This chain joins TRBV7-9 and TRBJ2-5; the D is unclear. Looked up from germline, CDR1 is SEHNR and CDR2 is FQNEAQ (reference sequence). Between the trimmed V and J ends, which lost 5 bases and 2 bases, there was a span of 21 bases. The length of the CDR3 is 17 residues. CDR3 protein: CASSPPQHRRLQETQYF. The CDR3 nucleotides are TGTGCCAGCAGCCCCCCTCAACACAGAAGGCTACAAGAGACCCAGTACTTC. Looking up the rest from reference TRBV7-9 and TRBJ2-5 gives the full variable domain: DTGVSQNPRHKITKRGQNVTFRCDPISEHNRLYWYRQTLGQGPEFLTYFQNEAQLEKSRLLSDRFSAERPKGSFSTLEIQRTEQGDSAMYLCASSPPQHRRLQETQYFGPGTRLLVL.

The CDR3: CASSQGVTSPHEQFF. CDR3 coding DNA: TGTGCCAGCAGCCAAGGTGTGACTAGCCCGCATGAGCAGTTCTTC. This chain uses TRBV4-2 with TRBJ2-1; 7 bases fit TRBD2. The CDR3 covers 15 residues. V lost 1 base and J lost 8; bases outside the gene matches: 8. In germline, CDR1 is LGHNA, CDR2 YNFKEQ.

A few counts support this clonotype. V usage is TRBV20-1 and J usage is TRBJ2-1, with D uncertain. Germline CDR1 is DFQATT and CDR2 is SNEGSKA (reference sequence). V lost 5 bases and J 6 bases, leaving 17 bases between the germline ends. The CDR3 consists of 14 residues. CDR3 loop: CSASDWVISNEQFF. As DNA, the CDR3 is TGCAGTGCTTCCGACTGGGTGATAAGCAATGAGCAGTTCTTC.

This clonotype has a single count. V is TRBV30 and J is TRBJ2-2; possibly TRBD2 for D (6 bases). V gave up 3 bases and J gave up 6 bases, with 11 bases separating them. CDR3 length: 13 amino acids. Germline V gene sequence: CDR1 GTSNPN, CDR2 SVGIG (reference sequence). The CDR3: CAWSPWGAGELFF. The CDR3 DNA sequence: TGTGCCTGGAGCCCATGGGGGGCCGGGGAGCTGTTTTTT.

V and J are TRBV7-2 and TRBJ2-1; possibly TRBD2 for D (6 bases). Germline V gene lookup returns CDR1 SGHTA and CDR2 FQGNSA. V was pared by 5 bases and J by 5 bases, with 19 bases between. This CDR3 contains 16 residues. CDR3 amino acids: CASSPMGRGGNNEQFF. The CDR3, as DNA: TGTGCCAGCAGCCCGATGGGGCGGGGAGGTAACAATGAGCAGTTCTTC.

A few counts support this clonotype. V is TRBV7-2 and J is TRBJ1-5, with D maybe TRBD1 (5 bases). Germline assignment: CDR1 SGHTA and CDR2 FQGNSA. V was clipped by 4 bases and J by 1 base, with 17 bases between them. The CDR3 runs 17 residues. For the CDR3, the DNA is TGTGCCAGCAGCTCCCCCTCCGACAGATTCAGCAATCAGCCCCAGCATTTT. It encodes CASSSPSDRFSNQPQHF.

J is TRBJ2-7 and V is TRBV6-5, with 8 bases aligning to TRBD1. The V segment lost 3 bases and the J segment 9 bases; nucleotides outside the gene matches: 13. CDR1 is MNHEY, CDR2 SVGAGI, per germline. The CDR3 contains 15 residues. The CDR3 loop reads CASSYRGQAIWGQYF. In nucleotides, the CDR3 is TGTGCCAGCAGTTATAGGGGACAGGCCATCTGGGGGCAGTACTTC.

This clonotype was seen ten or more times. This chain links TRBV20-1 with TRBJ1-5; D perhaps matches TRBD1 (6 bases). Germline CDR1 reads DFQATT; CDR2 reads SNEGSKA (reference sequence). V lost 6 bases, J lost 7 bases, and 16 bases lay in between. This CDR3 spans 13 amino acids. The CDR3 reads CSACRGGGQPQHF. The CDR3 DNA sequence: TGCAGTGCCTGCAGGGGCGGTGGACAGCCCCAGCATTTT.

This clonotype was counted between two and nine times. The chain employs TRBV29-1 and TRBJ2-1; no definite D call. V lost 4 bases to trimming and J lost 0 bases, with 7 bases between them. The CDR3 contains 13 residues. Germline lookup yields CDR1 SQVTM and CDR2 ANQGSEA. CDR3 bases: TGCAGCGTTGGCCCTAGCTCCTACAATGAGCAGTTCTTC. Translation: CSVGPSSYNEQFF.

In its sample, this clonotype was seen many times. The chain carries TRBV10-3 and TRBJ1-1, with 9 bases identical to TRBD1. Germline V gene sequence: CDR1 ENHRY, CDR2 SYGVKD. The CDR3 length is 13 residues. The junction had 9 bases not matched to a gene; V was cut back by 9 bases and J by 7 bases. CDR3 sequence (DNA): TGTGCCATATCGAGACAGGGGGAGGGTGAAGCTTTCTTT. Translation: CAISRQGEGEAFF.

The V call is TRBV5-5, the J call TRBJ1-2, with TRBD1 identical over 7 bases. V shed 4 bases and J 7 bases; nucleotides not matched to a gene: 13. The CDR3 sequence is 15 residues long. CDR1 is SGHKS, CDR2 YYEKEE, per germline (reference sequence). The CDR3 region is CASSLEGQHLCGYTF. Here the CDR3 DNA reads TGTGCCAGCAGCCTCGAGGGACAGCACTTGTGTGGCTACACCTTC.

The chain links TRBV7-2 to TRBJ1-1, with a possible D match to TRBD1 (5 bases). This CDR3 spans 14 amino acids. CDR1 is SGHTA and CDR2 is FQGNSA in the germline V gene. The V gene lost 4 bases and the J gene lost 0 bases, with 9 bases spanning the gap. CDR3 in DNA: TGTGCCAGCAGCTGGCGGGGGGTGAACACTGAAGCTTTCTTT. Encoded protein: CASSWRGVNTEAFF.

This clonotype has more than one count but fewer than ten. CDR3 protein: CASSFVAPYEQYF. In nucleotides, the CDR3 is TGTGCCAGCAGTTTTGTAGCCCCCTACGAGCAGTACTTC. J is TRBJ2-7 and V is TRBV12-3 or TRBV12-4; D not resolved. This CDR3 region has 13 residues. V was shortened by 3 bases and J by 2 bases, with 8 bases between the two germline ends.

V gene TRBV10-3 combines with J gene TRBJ1-3; D not resolved. The CDR3 has 14 amino acids. Trimming shortened V by 4 bases and J by 4 bases, and 11 bases separated the two germline ends. CDR1 is ENHRY and CDR2 is SYGVKD in the germline V gene. The CDR3 DNA is TGTGCCATCAGTGGCACCCCTCCGGGAAACACCATATATTTT. As protein: CAISGTPPGNTIYF.

The gene calls are TRBV6-2 or TRBV6-3 and TRBJ2-2; no reliable D call. Between the trimmed V and J ends, which lost 5 bases and 3 bases, there was a span of 1 base. The CDR3 sequence is 11 residues long. Germline CDR1 MNHEY, CDR2 SVGEGT. The CDR3 sequence is CASSDTGELFF. In nucleotides, the CDR3 is TGTGCCAGCAGTGACACCGGGGAGCTGTTTTTT.

This clonotype was seen a few times. V usage is TRBV12-3 or TRBV12-4 and J usage is TRBJ1-3; no firm D call. V was clipped by 2 bases and J by 5 bases, with 7 bases between them. This CDR3 has 13 amino acids. In DNA form, the CDR3 reads TGTGCCAGCAGTTTACTTCCCCGAAACACCATATATTTT. This sequence encodes CASSLLPRNTIYF.

This clonotype was picked up a small number of times. The chain joins TRBV19 to TRBJ1-1, with D possibly matching TRBD1 (5 bases). Trimming shortened V by 3 bases and J by 1 base, and 12 bases separated the two germline ends. Germline CDR1 reads LNHDA; CDR2 reads SQIVND (reference sequence). The CDR3 is 15 amino acids. The CDR3 protein is CASSMGRGENTEAFF. The CDR3 DNA sequence: TGTGCCAGTAGTATGGGCCGAGGGGAGAACACTGAAGCTTTCTTT.

The chain couples TRBV29-1 to TRBJ1-3, with D unclear. The germline gives CDR1 SQVTM, CDR2 ANQGSEA. The V gene lost 3 bases and the J gene lost 2 bases, with 14 bases spanning the gap. The CDR3 runs 15 residues. The CDR3 protein is CSVDSDGLAGNTIYF. The CDR3 DNA reads as TGCAGCGTTGACTCGGACGGTCTGGCTGGAAACACCATATATTTT.

The V gene is TRBV12-3 or TRBV12-4, the J gene TRBJ1-1, with D unresolved. The V end lost 2 bases, the J end lost 0 bases, and 13 bases lay between the germline ends. This CDR3 spans 16 amino acids. The CDR3 protein is CASSLSRSEMNTEAFF. The CDR3, as DNA: TGTGCCAGCAGTTTATCTAGGTCCGAGATGAACACTGAAGCTTTCTTT.

This clonotype was picked up a small number of times. The chain uses TRBV7-2 and TRBJ1-4; no reliable D call. V lost 3 bases, J lost 4 bases, and 9 bases lay in between. Per germline, CDR1 SGHTA and CDR2 FQGNSA. The CDR3 spans 14 residues. CDR3 sequence (DNA): TGTGCCAGCAGCTTGAGGCGAGATAATGAAAAACTGTTTTTT. The encoded protein is CASSLRRDNEKLFF.

On this clonotype itself: Lacking the conserved final phenylalanine or tryptophan, this CDR3 likely reflects a read error. This sequence joins TRBV6-6 and TRBJ1-1; D uncertain. CDR1 is MNHNY and CDR2 is SVGAGI in the germline V gene (reference sequence). The CDR3 has 14 residues. V gave up 6 bases and J gave up 5 bases, with 16 bases separating them. CDR3 region: CASSSKGSGTEAFL. CDR3 DNA sequence: TGTGCCAGCAGCTCTAAGGGATCGGGAACTGAAGCTTTCTTG.

The rearrangement joins TRBV3-1 to TRBJ1-3; D remains unclear. Germline CDR1 is LGHDT and CDR2 is YNNKEL (reference sequence). The germline V and J ends were trimmed by 3 bases and 8 bases, with 5 bases remaining between them. This CDR3 spans 11 amino acids. The CDR3 sequence: CASSQGYTIYF. The CDR3 DNA reads as TGTGCCAGCAGCCAGGGGTACACCATATATTTT.